The rows below give T cell receptor beta chains drawn from one sample of a study of T cells in Graves' hyperthyroidism and ophthalmopathy. TCRdb fed the multiplex PCR reads into MiXCR, producing one record per CDR3 protein. The sample has around 300,000 distinct CDR3 sequences, roughly an eighth seen once. The sample comprised blood. These receptors all stem from a woman between 35 and 50 years old with Graves' hyperthyroidism. CDR3s include the opening cysteine and the closing phenylalanine or tryptophan. Fields, in order: V gene, J gene, D gene, clone size, CDR3 protein, CDR3 DNA. A D gene is named only where the DNA matches it firmly. Part of the rows lack a size; the others show once, few, many or a class for expanded clones.

V: TRBV6-1; J: TRBJ2-3; D: -; size: many; CDR3: CASNRGVASTDTQYF; DNA: TGTGCCAGCAACCGCGGAGTAGCTAGCACAGATACGCAGTATTTT
V: TRBV2; J: TRBJ2-7; D: TRBD2; size: many; CDR3: CASSERTSRSYEQYF; DNA: TGTGCCAGCAGTGAGCGGACTAGCCGCTCCTACGAGCAGTACTTC
V: TRBV15; J: TRBJ2-3; D: -; size: many; CDR3: CATSREEPGQITDTQYF; DNA: TGTGCCACCAGCAGAGAGGAGCCGGGACAAATCACAGATACGCAGTATTTT
V: TRBV7-2; J: TRBJ2-1; D: -; size: many; CDR3: CASSQGAGINEQFF; DNA: TGTGCCAGCAGCCAAGGGGCGGGAATCAACGAGCAGTTCTTC
V: TRBV7-2; J: TRBJ1-1; D: -; size: many; CDR3: CASSLGMMGVHTEAFF; DNA: TGTGCCAGCAGCTTAGGCATGATGGGGGTTCATACTGAAGCTTTCTTT
V: TRBV2; J: TRBJ1-6; D: TRBD1; size: many; CDR3: CASSSGTDNSPLHF; DNA: TGTGCCAGCTCTTCCGGGACAGATAATTCACCCCTCCACTTT
V: TRBV3-1; J: TRBJ2-7; D: -; size: many; CDR3: CASSQTSSPGEQYF; DNA: TGTGCCAGCAGCCAAACTAGCTCCCCCGGGGAGCAGTACTTC
V: TRBV7-2; J: TRBJ2-4; D: -; size: few; CDR3: CASSLGVEGGLDIQYF; DNA: TGTGCCAGCAGCTTAGGGGTTGAGGGGGGCTTAGACATTCAGTACTTC
V: TRBV12-3/TRBV12-4; J: TRBJ1-3; D: -; size: many; CDR3: CASSSPGNTIYF; DNA: TGTGCCAGCAGCTCACCTGGAAACACCATATATTTT
V: TRBV10-3; J: TRBJ2-7; D: -; size: many; CDR3: CAISPRDTSYEQYF; DNA: TGTGCCATCAGCCCCCGGGACACCTCCTACGAGCAGTACTTC
V: TRBV5-6; J: TRBJ1-5; D: TRBD1; size: many; CDR3: CASSLTGGGNQPQHF; DNA: TGTGCCAGCAGCTTAACAGGGGGCGGCAATCAGCCCCAGCATTTT
V: TRBV20-1; J: TRBJ1-5; D: -; size: many; CDR3: CSAHKVGGGQPQHF; DNA: TGCAGTGCCCATAAGGTGGGGGGAGGCCAGCCCCAGCATTTT
V: TRBV28; J: TRBJ2-7; D: -; size: many; CDR3: CASAENSYEQYF; DNA: TGTGCCAGCGCGGAGAACTCCTACGAGCAGTACTTC
V: TRBV11-2; J: TRBJ2-7; D: TRBD2; size: many; CDR3: CASSVSSGRRYEQYF; DNA: TGTGCCAGCAGCGTCTCTAGCGGGAGGCGGTACGAGCAGTACTTC
V: TRBV19; J: TRBJ2-7; D: TRBD1; size: -; CDR3: CASSMGGTGRYEQYF; DNA: TGTGCCAGTAGTATGGGCGGGACAGGGCGATACGAGCAGTACTTC
V: TRBV18; J: TRBJ2-7; D: TRBD2; size: -; CDR3: CASSTGTSGSGEQYF; DNA: TGTGCCAGCTCAACCGGGACTAGCGGGAGTGGGGAGCAGTACTTC
V: TRBV30; J: TRBJ1-2; D: -; size: many; CDR3: CAWSHTRDVGYTF; DNA: TGTGCCTGGAGTCATACCCGGGATGTAGGCTACACCTTC
V: TRBV30; J: TRBJ2-1; D: -; size: many; CDR3: CAWSAFNEQFF; DNA: TGTGCCTGGAGTGCGTTCAATGAGCAGTTCTTC
V: TRBV12-3/TRBV12-4; J: TRBJ2-1; D: -; size: many; CDR3: CASSLVGQAGSSYNEQFF; DNA: TGTGCCAGCAGTTTAGTGGGGCAGGCTGGAAGCTCCTACAATGAGCAGTTCTTC
V: TRBV6-1; J: TRBJ1-5; D: -; size: few; CDR3: CASATSFQPQHF; DNA: TGTGCCAGCGCGACCTCTTTTCAGCCCCAGCATTTT
V: TRBV28; J: TRBJ1-6; D: TRBD1; size: -; CDR3: CASSATGTGSLNSPLHF; DNA: TGTGCCAGCAGTGCGACCGGGACAGGGTCCCTTAATTCACCCCTCCACTTT
V: TRBV20-1; J: TRBJ2-7; D: TRBD2; size: few; CDR3: CSAREGTSGRYEQYF; DNA: TGCAGTGCTAGAGAGGGGACTAGCGGGAGGTACGAGCAGTACTTC
V: TRBV3-1; J: TRBJ2-1; D: -; size: many; CDR3: CASSEWGDSDNEQFF; DNA: TGTGCCAGCAGCGAGTGGGGGGACAGCGACAATGAGCAGTTCTTC
V: TRBV28; J: TRBJ1-1; D: -; size: many; CDR3: CASSARGTEAFF; DNA: TGTGCCAGCAGTGCTAGGGGGACTGAAGCTTTCTTT
V: TRBV19; J: TRBJ2-4; D: TRBD1; size: -; CDR3: CASSSGQAIIQYF; DNA: TGTGCCAGTTCGTCGGGACAGGCAATCATTCAGTACTTC
V: TRBV29-1; J: TRBJ2-5; D: -; size: many; CDR3: CSVEYSQETQYF; DNA: TGCAGCGTTGAATACAGTCAAGAGACCCAGTACTTC
V: TRBV28; J: TRBJ2-7; D: TRBD1; size: many; CDR3: CASSTTGQGNEQYF; DNA: TGTGCCAGCAGTACCACGGGACAGGGCAACGAGCAGTACTTC